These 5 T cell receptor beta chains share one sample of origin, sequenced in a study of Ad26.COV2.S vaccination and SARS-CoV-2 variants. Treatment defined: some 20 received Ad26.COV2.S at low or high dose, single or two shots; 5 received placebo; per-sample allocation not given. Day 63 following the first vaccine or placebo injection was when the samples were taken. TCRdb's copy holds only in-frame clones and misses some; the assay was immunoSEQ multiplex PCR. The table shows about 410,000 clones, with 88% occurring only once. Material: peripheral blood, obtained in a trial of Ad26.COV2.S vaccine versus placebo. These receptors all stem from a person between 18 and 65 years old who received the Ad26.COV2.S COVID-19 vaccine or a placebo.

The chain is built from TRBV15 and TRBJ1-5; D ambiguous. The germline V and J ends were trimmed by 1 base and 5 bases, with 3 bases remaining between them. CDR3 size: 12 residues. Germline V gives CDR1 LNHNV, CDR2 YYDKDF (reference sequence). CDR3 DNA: TGTGCCACCAGCAGAGCCGATCAGCCCCAGCATTTT. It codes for CATSRADQPQHF.

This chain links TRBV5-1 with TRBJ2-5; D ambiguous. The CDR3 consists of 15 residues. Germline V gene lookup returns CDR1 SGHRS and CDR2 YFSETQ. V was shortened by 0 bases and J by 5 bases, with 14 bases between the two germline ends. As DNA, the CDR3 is TGCGCCAGCAGCTTGGGAGGTTGGGCTGGCGAGACCCAGTACTTC. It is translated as CASSLGGWAGETQYF.

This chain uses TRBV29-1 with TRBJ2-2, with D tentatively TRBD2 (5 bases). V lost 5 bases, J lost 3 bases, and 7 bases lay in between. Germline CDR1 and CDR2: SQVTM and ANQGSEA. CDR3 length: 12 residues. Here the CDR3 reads CSVRGDTGELFF. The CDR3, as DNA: TGCAGCGTTCGGGGAGACACCGGGGAGCTGTTTTTT.

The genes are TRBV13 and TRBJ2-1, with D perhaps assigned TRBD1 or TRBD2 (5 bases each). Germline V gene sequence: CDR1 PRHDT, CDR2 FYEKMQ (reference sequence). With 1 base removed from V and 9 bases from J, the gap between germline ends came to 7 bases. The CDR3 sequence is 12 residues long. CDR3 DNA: TGTGCCAGCAGCTTAGCGGGGACTGAGCAGTTCTTC. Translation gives CASSLAGTEQFF.

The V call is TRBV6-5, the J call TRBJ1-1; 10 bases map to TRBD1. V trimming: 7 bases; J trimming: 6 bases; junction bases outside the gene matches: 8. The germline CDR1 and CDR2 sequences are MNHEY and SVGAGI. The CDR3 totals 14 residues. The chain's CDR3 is CASTPGQGLAEAFF. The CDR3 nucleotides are TGTGCCAGCACCCCGGGACAGGGGTTGGCTGAAGCTTTCTTT.